This T cell receptor (beta chain) appears in the sequencing data of a study of cytomegalovirus exposure and HLA in healthy donors. Findings and caveats of the study: Most of the TCR beta V segments (in an earlier analysis) were productive either about 90% or about 30% of the time. Specificity for CMV antigens was confirmed in vitro for a few of the CMV-associated chains. It was reported in a later analysis that an Asian-associated ancestry cluster showed fewer N-insertions than the roughly 620-donor mean.

Amplification used 60 Vbeta primers and 13 Jbeta primers. Original methodology: Later, some 79 million unique TCR beta chains were counted in an analysis, and approximately 10 million of them were shared. The method was immunoSEQ multiplex PCR; TCRdb's version includes in-frame clones alone and lacks a portion of them. The DNA was the basis for D and trimming; V, J and clone size are from that table. This sample carries tens of thousands of clones, roughly 63% of them seen once, and the ten largest clones take 14% to 15%. This clone has more than one count but fewer than ten. Its antigen is still unknown. This receptor was taken from a woman aged 40-49 years in good health and CMV-seropositive. Sequencing was performed on PBMCs.

This chain's CDR3 is CASSFTGYTGELFF. The CDR3, as DNA: TGTGCCAGCAGCTTTACAGGGTACACCGGGGAGCTGTTTTTT. The V call is TRBV7-8, the J call TRBJ2-2; maybe TRBD1 (6 bases). V was shortened by 3 bases and J by 3 bases, with 8 bases between the two germline ends. This CDR3 region has 14 residues. Per the germline V gene, CDR1 is SGHVS and CDR2 is FQNEAQ.